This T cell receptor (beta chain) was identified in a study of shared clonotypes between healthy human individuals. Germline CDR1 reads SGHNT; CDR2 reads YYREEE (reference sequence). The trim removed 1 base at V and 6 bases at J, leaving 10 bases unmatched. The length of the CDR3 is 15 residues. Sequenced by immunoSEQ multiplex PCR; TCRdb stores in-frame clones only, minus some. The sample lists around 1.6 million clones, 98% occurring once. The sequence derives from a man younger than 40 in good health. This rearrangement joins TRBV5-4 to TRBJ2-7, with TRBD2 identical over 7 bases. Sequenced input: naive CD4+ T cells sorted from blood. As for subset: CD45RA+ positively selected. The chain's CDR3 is CASSLKGGRVGEQYF. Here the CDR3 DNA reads TGTGCCAGCAGCTTGAAAGGCGGGAGAGTAGGCGAGCAGTACTTC.